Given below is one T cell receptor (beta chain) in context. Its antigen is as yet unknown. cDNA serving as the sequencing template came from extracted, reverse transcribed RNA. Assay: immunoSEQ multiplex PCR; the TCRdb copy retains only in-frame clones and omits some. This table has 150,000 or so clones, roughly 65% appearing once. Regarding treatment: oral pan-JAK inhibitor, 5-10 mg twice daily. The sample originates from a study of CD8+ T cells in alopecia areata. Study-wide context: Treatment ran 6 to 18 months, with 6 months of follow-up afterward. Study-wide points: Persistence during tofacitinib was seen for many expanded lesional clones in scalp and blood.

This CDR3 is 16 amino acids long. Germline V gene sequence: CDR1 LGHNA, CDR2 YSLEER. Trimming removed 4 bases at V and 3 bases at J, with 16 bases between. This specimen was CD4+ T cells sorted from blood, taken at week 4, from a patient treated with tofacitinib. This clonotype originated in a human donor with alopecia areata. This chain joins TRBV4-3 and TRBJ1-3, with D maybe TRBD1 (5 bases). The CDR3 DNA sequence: TGCGCCAGCAGCCCAGACGCCGGACACCGTGGAAACACCATATATTTT. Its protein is CASSPDAGHRGNTIYF.